Shown below are 7 T cell receptor beta chains from a single sample sequenced in a study of tumor-infiltrating lymphocytes in primary liver carcinoma. RNA was extracted from whole blood without cell sorting, alongside germline DNA. The authors made TCR beta cDNA from roughly 480 ng total RNA with a constant-region primer. Slightly modified ARM-PCR, run as three nested multiplex PCR rounds, produced the TCR beta libraries. With TRBV1-TRBV30 forward primers and a C-beta reverse primer, the first two PCR rounds were run for around 10 cycles each. TCRdb redid the calling of the multiplex PCR reads with MiXCR, one entry per CDR3 protein. The table includes about 180,000 distinct CDR3 sequences, roughly 60% detected once. The sequencing input was peripheral blood. The receptors originated from a man in his forties with primary liver carcinoma and hepatitis B virus infection.

A note on this clonotype: Germline is not matched at one junction end, which may reflect a read error. The chain has TRBV11-2 and TRBJ2-4; perhaps D is TRBD1 or TRBD2 (6 bases each). The germline gives CDR1 SGHAT, CDR2 FQNNGV. There are 14 residues in the CDR3. The CDR3 is CTSSHQRGWDIQCF. The CDR3 DNA follows: TGTACCAGCAGCCACCAACGGGGGTGGGACATTCAGTGCTTC. Full variable domain (rest looked up from reference TRBV11-2 and TRBJ2-4): EAGVAQSPRYKIIEKRQSVAFWCNPISGHATLYWYQQILGQGPKLLIQFQNNGVVDDSQLPKDRFSAERLKGVDSTLKIQPAKLEDSAVYLCTSSHQRGWDIQCFGAGTRLSVL.

The chain carries TRBV11-2 and TRBJ2-1, with D possibly being TRBD1 or TRBD2 (5 bases each). Germline CDR1 and CDR2: SGHAT and FQNNGV. The CDR3 covers 14 residues. Deletions cut 4 bases from V and 14 bases from J, with 21 bases between. CDR3 DNA sequence: TGTGCCAGCAGCTCCCAGGGCGGGCCGTCCGAGGAGTTCTTC. This encodes CASSSQGGPSEEFF.

V gene TRBV6-5 combines with J gene TRBJ2-7; 9 bases agree with TRBD1. Germline V gene sequence: CDR1 MNHEY, CDR2 SVGAGI. The CDR3 runs 15 residues. Germline trimming cut 0 bases from V and 4 bases from J; bases unmatched to any gene: 4. CDR3 region: CASSYSMGQGYEQYF. The CDR3 coding sequence is TGTGCCAGCAGTTACTCTATGGGACAGGGATACGAGCAGTACTTC.

This rearrangement joins TRBV6-1 to TRBJ1-5; TRBD1 is a possible D gene (5 bases). The V and J ends lost 7 bases and 0 bases respectively, with 13 bases between them. The CDR3 extends over 15 amino acids. Germline V gene lookup returns CDR1 MNHNS and CDR2 SASEGT. DNA of the CDR3: TGTGCCAGCAAGGGGCTATTCTATAGCAATCAGCCCCAGCATTTT. Its translation: CASKGLFYSNQPQHF.

With regard to this clonotype: One end of the junction does not line up with germline, which may come from a read error. The rearrangement links TRBV13 to TRBJ1-1; 10 nucleotides agree with TRBD1. The CDR3 is 12 residues long. CDR1 and CDR2 (germline): PRHDT, FYEKMQ (reference sequence). The CDR3 here is CAGSTGQGEAFF. The CDR3 DNA sequence: TGTGCCGGCAGCACGGGACAGGGGGAAGCTTTCTTT.

There are many counts of this clonotype. CDR3 bases: TGTGCCAGCAGCGCCAGGGAAAGGAACACTGAAGCTTTCTTT. It yields the protein CASSARERNTEAFF. The chain links TRBV11-1 to TRBJ1-1; possible D gene TRBD1, 5 bases. CDR3 length equals 14 residues. V dropped 5 bases and J dropped 1 base, with 11 bases sitting between them. From germline, CDR1 is SGHAT and CDR2 FQDESV (reference sequence).

In its sample, this clonotype was seen many times. The chain employs TRBV11-2 and TRBJ1-1; D gene uncertain. The V gene lost 2 bases and the J gene lost 8 bases, with 15 bases spanning the gap. The germline V gene encodes CDR1 SGHAT and CDR2 FQNNGV. The CDR3 consists of 14 residues. CDR3 sequence (DNA): TGTGCCAGCAGCTTATCCGACCCCCTCGGCGAAGCTTTCTTT. It specifies CASSLSDPLGEAFF.